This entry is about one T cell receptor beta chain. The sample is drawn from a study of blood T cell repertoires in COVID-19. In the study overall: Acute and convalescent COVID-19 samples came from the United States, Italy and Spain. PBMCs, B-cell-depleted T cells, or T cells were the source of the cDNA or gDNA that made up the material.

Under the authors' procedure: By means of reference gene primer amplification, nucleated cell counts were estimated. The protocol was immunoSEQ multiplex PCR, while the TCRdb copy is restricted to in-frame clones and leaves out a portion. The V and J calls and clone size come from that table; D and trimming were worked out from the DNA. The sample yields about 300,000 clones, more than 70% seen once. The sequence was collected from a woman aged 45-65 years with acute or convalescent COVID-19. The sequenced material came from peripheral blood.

CDR3: CASSQGGNQPQHF. The CDR3 nucleotides read TGCGCCAGTTCCCAAGGAGGCAATCAGCCCCAGCATTTT. The genes are TRBV5-1 and TRBJ1-5; no reliable D call. Germline CDR1 is SGHRS and CDR2 is YFSETQ. CDR3 length equals 13 residues. The V and J ends lost 8 bases and 2 bases respectively, with 11 bases between them.